The 15 T cell receptor beta chains presented below share a single source sample, sequenced in a study of T-cell memory formation after mild COVID-19. Each CDR3 protein gets one entry after TCRdb re-called the 5' RACE reads with MiXCR. This sample has over 150,000 distinct CDR3 sequences; over 20% occur once, and the top ten carry roughly 24%. Sequences were obtained from PBMCs or a T cell subset sorted from them (not recorded which). These receptors were obtained from an adult woman who had mild COVID-19 (a few samples of this study predate the infection). Cell type and time point are not known.

The chain has TRBV20-1 and TRBJ1-1; D unclear. The CDR3 length is 14 residues. V was pared by 2 bases and J by 1 base, with 11 bases between. Germline lookup yields CDR1 DFQATT and CDR2 SNEGSKA (reference sequence). The CDR3 here is CSARTDGSNTEAFF. DNA for the CDR3: TGCAGTGCTAGAACGGATGGCTCGAACACTGAAGCTTTCTTT.

The sample holds a few counts of this clonotype. CDR3 in DNA: TGTGCCAGCAGCTTAACCGGACTAGCGGACGATGGGGGTTACAATGAGCAGTTCTTC. The encoded protein is CASSLTGLADDGGYNEQFF. The chain employs TRBV7-2 and TRBJ2-1; 10 bases map to TRBD2. The CDR3 runs to 19 residues. Trimming removed 2 bases from V and 4 bases from J; junction bases left unmatched: 14. The V gene's germline CDR1 is SGHTA and CDR2 FQGNSA.

This chain uses TRBV7-8 with TRBJ2-1, with 7 bases that match TRBD1. Unmatched junction bases numbered 4, after V lost 5 bases and J lost 9 bases. Germline V CDR1 and CDR2: SGHVS, FQNEAQ. The CDR3 is made up of 12 amino acids. CDR3 loop: CASSATGLEQFF. CDR3 nucleotides: TGTGCCAGCAGCGCGACAGGGCTTGAGCAGTTCTTC. Supplemented by reference TRBV7-8 and TRBJ2-1, the full variable domain reads GAGVSQSPRYKVAKRGQDVALRCDPISGHVSLFWYQQALGQGPEFLTYFQNEAQLDKSGLPSDRFFAERPEGSVSTLKIQRTQQEDSAVYLCASSATGLEQFFGPGTRLTVL.

This clonotype was counted between two and nine times. This chain joins TRBV12-3 or TRBV12-4 and TRBJ2-7, with a tentative D call TRBD1 (5 bases). The CDR3 has 12 residues. V gave up 6 bases and J gave up 7 bases, with 13 bases separating them. CDR3 in DNA: TGTGCCAGCAGCCTCGACAGATGGGAGCAGTACTTC. Translating gives CASSLDRWEQYF.

This clonotype was seen a few times. The V and J genes are TRBV9 and TRBJ2-1, with 9 bases identical to TRBD2. The CDR3 length is 16 residues. Looked up from germline, CDR1 is SGDLS and CDR2 is YYNGEE. With 3 bases clipped from V and 6 bases from J, the junction kept 10 bases outside the gene matches. CDR3 sequence (DNA): TGTGCCAGCAGCGCCTCCGGGACTAGCCACCTCAATGAGCAGTTCTTC. This encodes CASSASGTSHLNEQFF.

The chain uses TRBV7-9 and TRBJ2-2; TRBD1 aligns across 9 bases. Germline V gives CDR1 SEHNR, CDR2 FQNEAQ (reference sequence). The CDR3 covers 15 residues. Trimming cost V 6 bases and J 6 bases; bases outside gene matches: 8. CDR3 bases: TGTGCCAGCAGTTCCGGGACAGGGTCGTCCGGGGAGCTGTTTTTT. Translating gives CASSSGTGSSGELFF.

Comments on this clonotype: An end of the junction differs from the germline gene, which may be a read error. The genes are TRBV7-2 and TRBJ1-2, with 10 positions matching TRBD1. The CDR3 is 14 amino acids. CDR1 is SGHTA, CDR2 FQGNSA, per germline. CDR3 residues: CAISLVTGGPGYTF. The CDR3 nucleotides read TGTGCCATCAGCTTAGTGACAGGGGGCCCTGGCTACACCTTC.

This clonotype has a handful of counts. This chain links TRBV15 with TRBJ2-3, with TRBD1 identical over 11 bases. Germline V gene sequence: CDR1 LNHNV, CDR2 YYDKDF (reference sequence). This CDR3 comprises 13 residues. The trim removed 8 bases at V and 6 bases at J, leaving 4 bases unmatched. Here the CDR3 reads CATGTGGDDTQYF. The CDR3 DNA sequence: TGTGCCACCGGGACAGGGGGTGATGATACGCAGTATTTT.

This clonotype was detected only a few times. This chain links TRBV11-3 with TRBJ1-4; 8 bases align to TRBD1. Germline CDR1 reads SGHNT; CDR2 reads YENEEA. Unmatched junction bases numbered 11, after V lost 5 bases and J lost 6 bases. The CDR3 is 16 residues long. CDR3 loop: CASSPGRTGKDEKLFF. The CDR3 nucleotides are TGTGCCAGCAGCCCTGGAAGGACAGGGAAGGATGAAAAACTGTTTTTT.

J is TRBJ2-3 and V is TRBV6-6, with D unresolved. CDR1 MNHNY and CDR2 SVGAGI come from the germline V gene (reference sequence). The ends were cut back, 3 bases at V and 0 bases at J, with 7 bases in the middle. The CDR3 length is 14 residues. CDR3 residues: CASSYGFSTDTQYF. The DNA for the CDR3 is TGTGCCAGCAGTTATGGGTTTAGCACAGATACGCAGTATTTT.

This clonotype was counted a few times. The V gene is TRBV4-1, the J gene TRBJ1-1; D is perhaps TRBD1 (5 bases). The CDR3 sequence is 17 residues long. V lost 2 bases, J lost 0 bases, and 16 bases lay in between. Germline lookup yields CDR1 MGHRA and CDR2 YSYEKL. CDR3 nucleotides: TGCGCCAGCAGCCAACTCCCCGGGACGGGCCTGAACACTGAAGCTTTCTTT. Translating it yields CASSQLPGTGLNTEAFF.

The J gene is TRBJ2-7, the V gene TRBV7-9; TRBD1 agrees at 12 bases. Trimming took 8 bases from V and 7 from J; bases not matched to a gene: 12. The germline V gene has CDR1 SEHNR and CDR2 FQNEAQ (reference sequence). This CDR3 comprises 15 residues. This CDR3 is CASGRPGQGAWEQYF. CDR3 nucleotides: TGTGCCAGCGGGAGACCGGGACAGGGGGCGTGGGAGCAGTACTTC.

This clonotype has more than one count but fewer than ten. This chain links TRBV9 with TRBJ2-1, with TRBD2 identical over 8 bases. J was trimmed by 6 bases and V by 1 base; bases with no gene match: 12. The germline V gene encodes CDR1 SGDLS and CDR2 YYNGEE. This CDR3 is 17 amino acids long. In nucleotides, the CDR3 is TGTGCCAGCAGCGTAAACGATCGGGGGGGCCCGATCAATGAGCAGTTCTTC. It encodes CASSVNDRGGPINEQFF.

The J gene is TRBJ2-1, the V gene TRBV9; 9 positions agree with TRBD1. The V segment lost 2 bases and the J segment 8 bases; nucleotides outside the gene matches: 8. Germline lookup yields CDR1 SGDLS and CDR2 YYNGEE. The CDR3 length is 15 residues. The chain's CDR3 is CASSVLPGQGDEQFF. In nucleotides, the CDR3 is TGTGCCAGCAGCGTCCTCCCGGGACAGGGCGATGAGCAGTTCTTC.

This clonotype was detected only a few times. J is TRBJ2-1 and V is TRBV9, with 10 bases fitting TRBD2. CDR1 is SGDLS and CDR2 is YYNGEE in the germline V gene. The CDR3 is 14 residues long. Trimming at V came to 0 bases and at J to 13 bases, leaving 7 bases not matched to a gene. The CDR3, as DNA: TGTGCCAGCAGCGTAGGTAATAGCGGGGGGCTACAGTTCTTC. Protein product: CASSVGNSGGLQFF.